What follows describes a single T cell receptor (beta chain). The data are from a study of blood T cell repertoires in COVID-19. Study-level background: Samples came from the United States, Italy and Spain, spanning acute and convalescent COVID-19. The analysed material was cDNA or gDNA that came from T cells, B-cell-depleted T cells, or PBMCs.

Losses at the gene ends were 1 base for V and 5 bases for J; bases not matched to a gene: 7. The germline gives CDR1 SGDLS, CDR2 YYNGEE. This CDR3 comprises 15 residues. As processed by the authors: Amplification from reference gene primers served as the basis for estimated nucleated cell counts. Clones were sequenced by immunoSEQ multiplex PCR, and TCRdb holds only the in-frame ones, with some missing. That table is the source of V, J and clone size, and D and trimming were worked out from the DNA. Of roughly 250,000 clones in the sample, 80% to 90% were seen once. Sequenced input: peripheral blood. This TCR was recovered from a woman aged 50 to 60 with acute or convalescent COVID-19. This rearrangement joins TRBV9 to TRBJ2-7; 9 bases agree with TRBD2. In DNA, the CDR3 is TGTGCCAGCAGCGTAATGGCGGGAGGGCCCCACGAGCAGTACTTC. Its translation: CASSVMAGGPHEQYF.